Listed below are T cell receptor beta chains from one sample, sequenced in a study of blood T cell repertoires in COVID-19. Using immunoSEQ multiplex PCR, the repertoire was profiled, and TCRdb retains in-frame clones only, with some absent. The sample lists over 100,000 clones; roughly 83% were seen once. Sequenced material: peripheral blood. The source of these receptors is a woman older than 75 with acute or convalescent COVID-19. Each CDR3 is given with its conserved first and last residue. D genes are given only for firm matches. Clone sizes are given selectively: once, few, many, or a class where the clone is expanded.

TGCGCCAGCCAGGACAGGGTGCAATCACCCCTCCACTTT | CASQDRVQSPLHF | TRBV10-1 | - | TRBJ1-6 | TRBD1
TGTGCCAGCAGCCAAGGTAGGAACACTGAAGCTTTCTTT | CASSQGRNTEAFF | TRBV14 | - | TRBJ1-1 | -
TGCGCCAGCAGCCGAGGGACAGCTGACGAAGCTTTCTTT | CASSRGTADEAFF | TRBV5-1 | - | TRBJ1-1 | TRBD1
TGTGCCAGTAGTGTTGCGGGACGGACTAATGAAAAACTGTTTTTT | CASSVAGRTNEKLFF | TRBV19 | - | TRBJ1-4 | -
TGTGCCAGCAGCTTAGGCAGGATCAATCAGCCCCAGCATTTT | CASSLGRINQPQHF | TRBV5-6 | - | TRBJ1-5 | -
TGCAGCGTTGAAGAAGGCGACAGGGGGGGGAATGAAAAACTGTTTTTT | CSVEEGDRGGNEKLFF | TRBV29-1 | - | TRBJ1-4 | TRBD1
TGTGCCAGCAGTCAGACCATCGGGACAGGGAGCTCCTACGAGCAGTACTTC | CASSQTIGTGSSYEQYF | TRBV6-2/TRBV6-3 | - | TRBJ2-7 | TRBD1
TGTGCCAGCAGCTCCCGTCCAGGGGACTCTGGAAACACCATATATTTT | CASSSRPGDSGNTIYF | TRBV7-6 | once | TRBJ1-3 | -
TGTGCCAGCAGTGACCAAGGGGAGGTTCTGGGCTACACCTTC | CASSDQGEVLGYTF | TRBV2 | - | TRBJ1-2 | -
TGTGCCAGCAGCCAAGAAGGATCGCGGGTTACCTACGAGCAGTACTTC | CASSQEGSRVTYEQYF | TRBV3-1/TRBV3-2 | - | TRBJ2-7 | -
TGTGCCAGCACCTCCATAGGCGGGAGCGAGCAGTACTTC | CASTSIGGSEQYF | TRBV28 | - | TRBJ2-7 | TRBD2
TGTGCCAGCCAAGGGACACGGCCCTCGGGCTACGAGCAGTACTTC | CASQGTRPSGYEQYF | TRBV28 | - | TRBJ2-7 | -
TGTGCCAGCAGGGGACAGGGGGTCCTTCCAAACATTCAGTACTTC | CASRGQGVLPNIQYF | TRBV2 | - | TRBJ2-4 | TRBD1
TGTGCCAGTCACTCCTCCGACGGGACAGACCACTATGGCTACACCTTC | CASHSSDGTDHYGYTF | TRBV19 | - | TRBJ1-2 | TRBD1
TGCAGCGTTGGAGGCGTGCTAGCGGGAGGAACCGGGGAGCTGTTTTTT | CSVGGVLAGGTGELFF | TRBV29-1 | - | TRBJ2-2 | TRBD2
TGTGCCAGCAGCTTGATCGTAGCTGGGGAGCTGTTTTTT | CASSLIVAGELFF | TRBV11-3 | - | TRBJ2-2 | -
TGCGCCAGCAGCCTGGGGACTAGCGGGGGGACAGATACGCAGTATTTT | CASSLGTSGGTDTQYF | TRBV4-3 | - | TRBJ2-3 | TRBD2
TGTGCCAGTAGTTCGGACAGGGAGAAACTGTTTTTT | CASSSDREKLFF | TRBV19 | - | TRBJ1-4 | TRBD1
TGCGCCAGCAGCCCCTCCGCGGGGGATGGCTACACCTTC | CASSPSAGDGYTF | TRBV5-1 | - | TRBJ1-2 | -
TGTGCCAGCAGCAGCGGGCGAGGGACCCTAGGAGATACGCAGTATTTT | CASSSGRGTLGDTQYF | TRBV3-1/TRBV3-2 | - | TRBJ2-3 | -
TGTGCCACCAGCAGAGACCTGACAGGGGGGTCTGAAGCTTTCTTT | CATSRDLTGGSEAFF | TRBV15 | - | TRBJ1-1 | TRBD1
TGTGCCAGCAGCGGCGGGGCCCTTGGCCAAGAGACCCAGTACTTC | CASSGGALGQETQYF | TRBV21-1 | - | TRBJ2-5 | -
TGCAGCGTCTCCTTCACGGGGGGGGTCTCTGGAAACACCATATATTTT | CSVSFTGGVSGNTIYF | TRBV29-1 | - | TRBJ1-3 | -
TGTGCCAGCAGCCCAGGAGGAATTGGCTACACCTTC | CASSPGGIGYTF | TRBV27 | - | TRBJ1-2 | -